These 20 T cell receptor beta chains came from one sample sequenced in a study of blood T cells in healthy people across ages. The second PCR ran roughly 6 to 11 cycles with a sample-barcoded 5' primer and J-beta primers. A single record per CDR3 protein comes from TCRdb applying MiXCR to the 5' RACE reads. Seen here are over 450,000 distinct CDR3 sequences, 24% observed once, and the top ten hold less than 9%. These same data were also listed under a study on T cells of mothers and their children.

Specimen: blood. These receptors came from a boy younger than 18 in good health.

This rearrangement joins TRBV29-1 to TRBJ2-7; 8 bases line up with TRBD1. Germline-derived CDR1 and CDR2 are SQVTM and ANQGSEA. The CDR3 is made up of 16 amino acids. The ends lost 1 base at V and 2 bases at J; junction bases unmatched: 10. The CDR3: CSVEGQTRTGTYEQYF. As DNA, the CDR3 is TGCAGCGTTGAAGGTCAAACCAGGACAGGGACCTACGAGCAGTACTTC.

DNA of the CDR3: TGTGCCAGCAGCTCAATCTCACTGGGGGGAGAGACCCAGTACTTC. The encoded protein is CASSSISLGGETQYF. The chain uses TRBV13 and TRBJ2-5, with D tentatively TRBD2 (6 bases). Trimming removed 4 bases at V and 4 bases at J, with 16 bases between. The CDR3 is 15 amino acids. In germline, CDR1 is PRHDT, CDR2 FYEKMQ (reference sequence).

The table lists this clonotype with a few counts. The chain employs TRBV11-2 and TRBJ2-1; TRBD2 aligns across 8 bases. CDR1 is SGHAT, CDR2 FQNNGV, per germline. This CDR3 contains 16 residues. V lost 6 bases to trimming and J lost 5 bases; unmatched junction nucleotides: 12. CDR3 coding DNA: TGTGCCAGCAGTTTGCGCGGGGGGACTAGGCACAATGAGCAGTTCTTC. Encoded protein: CASSLRGGTRHNEQFF. The variable domain in full, completed from reference TRBV11-2 and TRBJ2-1, reads EAGVAQSPRYKIIEKRQSVAFWCNPISGHATLYWYQQILGQGPKLLIQFQNNGVVDDSQLPKDRFSAERLKGVDSTLKIQPAKLEDSAVYLCASSLRGGTRHNEQFFGPGTRLTVL.

The table lists this clonotype with many counts. The J gene is TRBJ2-4, the V gene TRBV28; 10 bases align to TRBD1. This CDR3 is built from 17 residues. Trimming took 1 base from V and 9 from J; bases not matched to a gene: 12. Germline-derived CDR1 and CDR2 are MDHEN and SYDVKM. This chain's CDR3 is CASSLFQTGGSRGIQYF. In nucleotides, the CDR3 is TGTGCCAGCAGTTTATTCCAGACAGGGGGCTCCCGGGGCATTCAGTACTTC.

The chain has TRBV7-3 and TRBJ2-4; TRBD2 matches 8 bases. The V gene's germline CDR1 is SGHTA and CDR2 FQGTGA. The CDR3 is 14 residues long. The V segment lost 5 bases and the J segment 8 bases; nucleotides outside the gene matches: 8. DNA of the CDR3: TGTGCCAGCAGCCTGCGGGGGGACCGGCACATTCAGTACTTC. As protein: CASSLRGDRHIQYF.

This chain uses TRBV28 with TRBJ1-1, with 7 bases matching TRBD1. Germline CDR1 is MDHEN and CDR2 is SYDVKM. J was trimmed by 4 bases and V by 6 bases; bases with no gene match: 14. CDR3 length: 16 amino acids. The CDR3 region has the DNA TGTGCCAGCAGGACTTCAACAGGGGTCTGGGGCACTGAAGCTTTCTTT. Translated: CASRTSTGVWGTEAFF. The full variable domain, completed using reference TRBV28 and TRBJ1-1, is DVKVTQSSRYLVKRTGEKVFLECVQDMDHENMFWYRQDPGLGLRLIYFSYDVKMKEKGDIPEGYSVSREKKERFSLILESASTNQTSMYLCASRTSTGVWGTEAFFGQGTRLTVV.

The rearrangement links TRBV7-9 to TRBJ1-2; perhaps TRBD1 as D (6 bases). Trimming pared 2 bases from V and 2 bases from J, leaving 9 bases between. The CDR3 totals 14 residues. The germline V gene encodes CDR1 SEHNR and CDR2 FQNEAQ (reference sequence). CDR3 DNA sequence: TGTGCCAGCAGCTTATACAGGGAAAACTATGGCTACACCTTC. Amino acids: CASSLYRENYGYTF.

The sample holds a few counts of this clonotype. CDR3 region: CSASDSGRVRSPLHF. In DNA, the CDR3 is TGCAGTGCTAGCGATTCGGGCAGGGTTAGATCACCCCTCCACTTT. The chain joins TRBV20-1 to TRBJ1-6; tentatively, D is TRBD1 (5 bases). CDR1 is DFQATT and CDR2 is SNEGSKA in the germline V gene (reference sequence). V was pared by 3 bases and J by 10 bases, with 19 bases between. The CDR3 is 15 residues long.

The gene calls are TRBV9 and TRBJ1-5; D not certain. This CDR3 comprises 13 residues. V gave up 0 bases and J gave up 7 bases, with 8 bases separating them. The germline V gene has CDR1 SGDLS and CDR2 YYNGEE. This CDR3 reads CASSVDTVQPQHF. CDR3 in DNA: TGTGCCAGCAGCGTAGATACCGTCCAGCCCCAGCATTTT. The variable domain in full, completed from reference TRBV9 and TRBJ1-5, reads DSGVTQTPKHLITATGQRVTLRCSPRSGDLSVYWYQQSLDQGLQFLIQYYNGEERAKGNILERFSAQQFPDLHSELNLSSLELGDSALYFCASSVDTVQPQHFGDGTRLSIL.

This clonotype was seen only a few times. Here the CDR3 DNA reads TGCGCCAGCAGCCTGAGGGCCCTCAATGAGCAGTTCTTC. This encodes CASSLRALNEQFF. This chain joins TRBV4-1 and TRBJ2-1; tentatively, D is TRBD2 (5 bases). Trimming shortened V by 4 bases and J by 6 bases, and 10 bases separated the two germline ends. Germline CDR1 is MGHRA and CDR2 is YSYEKL. The CDR3 contains 13 residues.

This rearrangement joins TRBV12-3 or TRBV12-4 to TRBJ1-2; D ambiguous. CDR3 length equals 14 residues. Trimming cost V 6 bases and J 5 bases, with 16 bases left between them. The CDR3 sequence is CASSSVPSEYGYTF. The CDR3 nucleotides read TGTGCCAGCAGCTCGGTACCGAGTGAGTATGGCTACACCTTC.

In this sample, this clonotype turned up a few times. The V and J genes are TRBV7-2 and TRBJ2-3; weak D call: TRBD2 (8 bases). The CDR3 length is 16 residues. CDR1 is SGHTA and CDR2 is FQGNSA in the germline V gene. V lost 5 bases and J 3 bases, leaving 18 bases between the germline ends. The CDR3 sequence: CASSQLAAGGTDTQYF. In DNA form, the CDR3 reads TGTGCCAGCAGCCAACTAGCGGCAGGGGGGACAGATACGCAGTATTTT.

The chain employs TRBV9 and TRBJ2-5; 9 bases map to TRBD2. V lost 1 base to trimming and J lost 3 bases; unmatched junction nucleotides: 1. CDR1 and CDR2 from the germline V gene are SGDLS and YYNGEE. The CDR3 length is 14 residues. The CDR3 DNA reads TGTGCCAGCAGCGTACTAGCGGGAAAAGAGACCCAGTACTTC. This codes for CASSVLAGKETQYF.

On this clonotype itself: Germline and junction disagree at one end, which may indicate a read error. This rearrangement joins TRBV7-7 to TRBJ2-5, with TRBD2 identical over 7 bases. The end of the DNA aligns better with TRBJ2-1, so the J call may be wrong. CDR1 and CDR2 (germline): SSHAT, FNYEAQ (reference sequence). CDR3 size: 18 residues. The CDR3 is CASSLGPSKGNRGVEQFF. In nucleotides, the CDR3 is TGTGCTAGCAGCTTAGGTCCATCAAAAGGAAATCGGGGGGTTGAGCAGTTCTTC.

The chain combines TRBV10-3 with TRBJ1-6; D is unresolved. Germline V gene sequence: CDR1 ENHRY, CDR2 SYGVKD. V lost 4 bases and J 4 bases, leaving 5 bases between the germline ends. The CDR3 loop spans 13 amino acids. The CDR3 spells CAISATYNSPLHF. In DNA form, the CDR3 reads TGTGCCATCAGTGCCACATATAATTCACCCCTCCACTTT.

This clonotype was found a few times. The CDR3 coding sequence is TGCGCCAGCAGCTCAGCGGGACTAGCGGGATACAATGAGCAGTTCTTC. As protein: CASSSAGLAGYNEQFF. The chain uses TRBV5-1 and TRBJ2-1; 13 bases match TRBD2. The CDR3 extends over 16 amino acids. With 3 bases clipped from V and 4 bases from J, the junction kept 4 bases outside the gene matches. Germline V gives CDR1 SGHRS, CDR2 YFSETQ.

The rearrangement links TRBV20-1 to TRBJ2-7; no definite D call. This CDR3 has 16 residues. From germline, CDR1 is DFQATT and CDR2 SNEGSKA (reference sequence). With 3 bases removed from V and 5 bases from J, the gap between germline ends came to 23 bases. CDR3 sequence: CSARGTSEAWVNEQYF. The CDR3 DNA is TGCAGTGCTAGGGGTACCTCGGAAGCTTGGGTCAACGAGCAGTACTTC.

This clonotype was counted between two and nine times. J is TRBJ2-3 and V is TRBV18; D unclear. Germline V gene sequence: CDR1 KGHSH, CDR2 LQKENI. V was shortened by 3 bases and J by 3 bases, with 13 bases between the two germline ends. CDR3 size: 15 residues. The DNA for the CDR3 is TGTGCCAGCTCACCGTCAGCCGTCGGTACAGATACGCAGTATTTT. The encoded protein is CASSPSAVGTDTQYF.

V usage is TRBV28 and J usage is TRBJ2-1; possible D gene TRBD2, 7 bases. Per germline, CDR1 MDHEN and CDR2 SYDVKM. Trimming took 7 bases from V and 15 from J, leaving 22 bases between them. There are 13 residues in the CDR3. In nucleotides, the CDR3 is TGTGCCAGCACCGGCACAGTAGGGGGGGAAGCGTTCTTC. It yields the protein CASTGTVGGEAFF.

This chain links TRBV28 with TRBJ2-6; 11 bases are a match to TRBD2. CDR1 and CDR2 (germline): MDHEN, SYDVKM. V was clipped by 6 bases and J by 1 base; unmatched bases: 8. The CDR3 runs to 18 residues. The CDR3 protein is CASRDRRTSGSGANVLTF. The CDR3 DNA sequence: TGTGCCAGCAGGGACCGTAGGACTAGCGGGTCTGGGGCCAACGTCCTGACTTTC.